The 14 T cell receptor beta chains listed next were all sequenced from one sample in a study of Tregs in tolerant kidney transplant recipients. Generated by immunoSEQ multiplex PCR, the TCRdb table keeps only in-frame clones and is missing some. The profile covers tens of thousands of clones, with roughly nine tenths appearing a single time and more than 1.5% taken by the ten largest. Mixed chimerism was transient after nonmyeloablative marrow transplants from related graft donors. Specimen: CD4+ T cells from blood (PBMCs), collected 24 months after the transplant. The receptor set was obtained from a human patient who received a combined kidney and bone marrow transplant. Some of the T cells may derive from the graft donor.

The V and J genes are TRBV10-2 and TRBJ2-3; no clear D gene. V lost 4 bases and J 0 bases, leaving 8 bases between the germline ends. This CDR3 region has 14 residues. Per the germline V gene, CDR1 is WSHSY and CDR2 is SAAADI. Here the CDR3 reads CASSVVRSTDTQYF. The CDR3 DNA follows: TGCGCCAGCAGTGTGGTGCGGAGCACAGATACGCAGTATTTT.

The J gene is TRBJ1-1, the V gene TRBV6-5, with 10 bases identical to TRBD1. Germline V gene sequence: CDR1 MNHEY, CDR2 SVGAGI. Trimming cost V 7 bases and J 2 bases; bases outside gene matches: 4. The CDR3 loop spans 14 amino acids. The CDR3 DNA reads TGTGCCAGCAATGACAGGGGGCGAAACACTGAAGCTTTCTTT. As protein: CASNDRGRNTEAFF.

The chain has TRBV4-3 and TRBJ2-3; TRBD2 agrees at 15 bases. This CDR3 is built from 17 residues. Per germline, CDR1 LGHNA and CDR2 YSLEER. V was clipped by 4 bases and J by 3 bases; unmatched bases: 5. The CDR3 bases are TGCGCCAGCAGCCCCGGACTAGCGGGAGGGCCGACAGATACGCAGTATTTT. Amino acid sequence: CASSPGLAGGPTDTQYF.

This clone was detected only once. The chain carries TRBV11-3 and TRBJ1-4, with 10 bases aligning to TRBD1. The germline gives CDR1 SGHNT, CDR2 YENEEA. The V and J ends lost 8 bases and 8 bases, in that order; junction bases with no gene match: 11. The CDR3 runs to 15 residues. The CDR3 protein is CASSGRDRGREKLFF. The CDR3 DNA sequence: TGTGCCAGCTCCGGTCGGGACAGGGGCCGGGAAAAACTGTTTTTT.

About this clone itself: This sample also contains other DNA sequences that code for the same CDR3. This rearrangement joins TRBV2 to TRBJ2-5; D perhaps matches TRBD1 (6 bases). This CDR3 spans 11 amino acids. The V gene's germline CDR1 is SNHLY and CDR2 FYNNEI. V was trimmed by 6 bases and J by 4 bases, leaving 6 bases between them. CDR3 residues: CASRGGETQYF. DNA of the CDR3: TGTGCCAGCAGAGGGGGAGAGACCCAGTACTTC. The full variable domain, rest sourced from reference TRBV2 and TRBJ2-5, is EPEVTQTPSHQVTQMGQEVILRCVPISNHLYFYWYRQILGQKVEFLVSFYNNEISEKSEIFDDQFSVERPDGSNFTLKIRSTKLEDSAMYFCASRGGETQYFGPGTRLLVL.

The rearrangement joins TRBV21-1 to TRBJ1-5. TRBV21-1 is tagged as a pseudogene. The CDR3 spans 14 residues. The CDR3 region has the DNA TGTGCCAGCAGCAAAGTGAGGGTACGTCAGCCCCAGCATTTT. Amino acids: CASSKVRVRQPQHF.

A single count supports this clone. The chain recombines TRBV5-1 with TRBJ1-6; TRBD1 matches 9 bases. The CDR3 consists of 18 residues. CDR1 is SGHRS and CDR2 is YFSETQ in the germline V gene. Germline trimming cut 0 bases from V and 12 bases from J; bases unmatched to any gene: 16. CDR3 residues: CASSLVGQGQGALGPLHF. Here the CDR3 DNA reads TGCGCCAGCAGCTTGGTGGGACAGGGTCAGGGGGCTTTGGGACCCCTCCACTTT.

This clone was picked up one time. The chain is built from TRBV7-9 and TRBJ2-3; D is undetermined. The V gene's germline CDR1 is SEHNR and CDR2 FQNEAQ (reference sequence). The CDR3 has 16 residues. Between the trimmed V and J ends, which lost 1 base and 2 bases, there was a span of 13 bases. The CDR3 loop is CASSLGSHRVTDTQYF. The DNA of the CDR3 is TGTGCCAGCAGCTTAGGTTCCCACCGAGTCACAGATACGCAGTATTTT.

As DNA, the CDR3 is TGCGCCAGCAGCGGGGACAGGGGAGAGACTAATGAAAAACTGTTTTTT. Its protein is CASSGDRGETNEKLFF. The chain couples TRBV5-1 to TRBJ1-4; 10 nucleotides line up with TRBD1. CDR1 is SGHRS, CDR2 YFSETQ, per germline. With V trimmed by 4 bases and J by 2 bases, 5 bases remained unmatched. This CDR3 comprises 16 residues. The full variable domain, with the rest looked up from reference TRBV5-1 and TRBJ1-4, is KAGVTQTPRYLIKTRGQQVTLSCSPISGHRSVSWYQQTPGQGLQFLFEYFSETQRNKGNFPGRFSGRQFSNSRSEMNVSTLELGDSALYLCASSGDRGETNEKLFFGSGTQLSVL.

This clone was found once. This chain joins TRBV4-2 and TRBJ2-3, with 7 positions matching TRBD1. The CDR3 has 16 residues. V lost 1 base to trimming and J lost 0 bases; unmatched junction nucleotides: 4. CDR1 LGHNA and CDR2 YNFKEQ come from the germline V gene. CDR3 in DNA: TGTGCCAGCAGCCAAGCCGGGACAGCAAGCACAGATACGCAGTATTTT. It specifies CASSQAGTASTDTQYF.

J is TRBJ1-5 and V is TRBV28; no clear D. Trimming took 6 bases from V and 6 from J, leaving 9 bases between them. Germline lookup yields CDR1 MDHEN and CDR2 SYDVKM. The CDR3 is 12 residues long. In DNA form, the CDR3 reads TGTGCCAGCAGCCCCGACATTCAGCCCCAGCATTTT. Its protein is CASSPDIQPQHF.

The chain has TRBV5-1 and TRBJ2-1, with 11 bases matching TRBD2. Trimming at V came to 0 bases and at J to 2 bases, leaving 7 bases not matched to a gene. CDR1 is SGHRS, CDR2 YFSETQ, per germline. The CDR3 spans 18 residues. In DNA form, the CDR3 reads TGCGCCAGCAGCTTGGGACTAGCGGGACCTCCACCCTACAATGAGCAGTTCTTC. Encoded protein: CASSLGLAGPPPYNEQFF. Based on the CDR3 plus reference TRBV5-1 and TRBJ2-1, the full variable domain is KAGVTQTPRYLIKTRGQQVTLSCSPISGHRSVSWYQQTPGQGLQFLFEYFSETQRNKGNFPGRFSGRQFSNSRSEMNVSTLELGDSALYLCASSLGLAGPPPYNEQFFGPGTRLTVL.

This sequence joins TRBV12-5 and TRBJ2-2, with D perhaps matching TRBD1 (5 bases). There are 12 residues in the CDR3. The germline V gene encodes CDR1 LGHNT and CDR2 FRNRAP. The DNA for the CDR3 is TGTGCCCGGCAGGGGAACACCGGGGAGCTGTTTTTT. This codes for CARQGNTGELFF. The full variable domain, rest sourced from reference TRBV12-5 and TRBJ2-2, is DARVTQTPRHKVTEMGQEVTMRCQPILGHNTVFWYRQTMMQGLELLAYFRNRAPLDDSGMPKDRFSAEMPDATLATLKIQPSEPRDSAVYFCARQGNTGELFFGEGSRLTVL.

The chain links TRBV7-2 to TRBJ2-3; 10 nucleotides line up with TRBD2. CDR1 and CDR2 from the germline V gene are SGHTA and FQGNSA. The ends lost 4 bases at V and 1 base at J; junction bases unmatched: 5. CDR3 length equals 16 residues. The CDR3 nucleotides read TGTGCCAGCAGCTGGGCCGGGACTAGCGGCACAGATACGCAGTATTTT. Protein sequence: CASSWAGTSGTDTQYF.